This T cell receptor beta chain was observed in a study of shared clonotypes between healthy human individuals. Findings of the study overall: It was the non-shared clonotypes that had lower generation probabilities than clonotypes shared by all four donors.

The germline gives CDR1 PRHDT, CDR2 FYEKMQ (reference sequence). CDR3 length: 15 residues. V was cut by 1 base and J by 6 bases, with 16 bases left in between. Regarding this clone: Its matching antigen is unknown.

Produced via immunoSEQ multiplex PCR; TCRdb's table is partial and in-frame only. The profile shows about 79,000 clones, roughly three fifths of them singletons. The specimen sequenced was memory CD8+ T cells sorted from blood. The sample's subset: CD45RO+ cells pooled with CCR7-negative TemRA cells. This sequence originates from a young man in good health. J is TRBJ2-7 and V is TRBV13; D unclear. CDR3 region: CASSLAGGSVVEQYF. The CDR3 DNA reads TGTGCCAGCAGCTTAGCTGGCGGTTCGGTGGTCGAGCAGTACTTC.